What follows is one T cell receptor (beta chain) and its context. The CDR3 sequence is 11 residues long. Germline V gene lookup returns CDR1 SGHDT and CDR2 YYEEEE. V was clipped by 10 bases and J by 4 bases; unmatched bases: 1. This sample is drawn from a study of blood T cell repertoires in COVID-19. Study overall: The origin of the acute and convalescent COVID-19 samples was the United States, Italy and Spain. From T cells, B-cell-depleted T cells, or PBMCs came the material, which was cDNA or gDNA.

Seattle patients were enrolled while actively infected and followed longitudinally. Original processing methods: By means of reference gene primer amplification, nucleated cell counts were estimated. The repertoire was sequenced with immunoSEQ multiplex PCR; TCRdb's copy has only in-frame clones and lacks some. The V and J calls and clone size are taken from that table; D and trimming were inferred from the DNA. The table includes approximately 250,000 clones, over 80% detected once. The chain joins TRBV5-6 to TRBJ2-1, with 8 nucleotides matching TRBD2. This clonotype was sampled from a woman in her sixties or seventies with COVID-19, enrolled during active disease. Material for sequencing was peripheral blood. The CDR3: CAAGGYNEQFF. DNA of the CDR3: TGTGCCGCGGGGGGTTACAATGAGCAGTTCTTC.